Described below is a single T cell receptor beta chain sequence and its context. The antigen remains unidentified. These data belong to a study of OX40 agonist ivuxolimab in advanced cancers. Across the whole study: Head and neck, renal cell, melanoma or hepatocellular carcinoma were the cancers that dose-escalation patients had. Patients with prior anti-PD-1, anti-PD-L1 or anti-CTLA-4 therapy were eligible; 35% to 50% had some. The study, taken as a whole, reports: Nonresponders included some who also had low normalized T-cell clonal expansion. Among the lowest levels of clonal expansion were found in partial responders at 0.1-3.0 mg/kg.

TCRdb's table, derived via immunoSEQ multiplex PCR, lists solely in-frame clones and lacks some. The sample lists about 100,000 clones; around 91% were seen once. The CDR3 sequence is 16 residues long. The source material was CD4+ or CD8+ T cells sorted from blood, sampled in a trial of the OX40 agonist ivuxolimab. The V and J genes are TRBV12-2 and TRBJ2-3; the D call TRBD2 from the table was never checked on the DNA. TRBV12-2 is a recognized pseudogene. This TCR came from an adult with an advanced solid tumor such as melanoma, head and neck, liver or kidney cancer. The CDR3 nucleotides read TGTGCAAGTCGCTTATCTCCGGGACTCCCGGCAGATACGCAGTATTTT. It yields the protein CASRLSPGLPADTQYF.